This T cell receptor beta chain was identified in a study of control samples from healthy donors and cancer patients. TCRdb's table, derived via immunoSEQ multiplex PCR, lists solely in-frame clones and lacks some. The data contain fewer than 500,000 clones, 75% to 95% of them seen just once; the ten biggest clones take up 5.5% to 7.5%. The TCR comes from a man aged 35-49 years with head and neck cancer. The sequenced sample consisted of PBMCs.

This CDR3 is CASSLTGVEQYF. CDR3 DNA sequence: TGTGCCAGCAGCCTCACAGGGGTCGAGCAGTACTTC. The chain is built from TRBV6-2 or TRBV6-3 and TRBJ2-7; TRBD1 aligns across 7 bases. V gave up 6 bases and J gave up 6 bases; unmatched junction bases: 5. The CDR3 sequence is 12 residues long. Germline CDR1 MNHEY, CDR2 SVGEGT.